The 24 T cell receptor beta chains below were found in one sample sequenced in a study of T-cell reconstitution after alpha-beta-depleted transplantation in children. Unique molecular identifiers were built into the TCRbeta library. MiXCR was run by TCRdb on the PCR reads, yielding one entry per CDR3 protein. Among about 610,000 distinct CDR3 sequences listed, about 11% were seen once. Sequencing was performed on PBMCs from the stem cell graft donor, taken from the stem cell graft. Receptors originate from a human donor who donated a stem cell graft to a child with acute myeloid leukemia.

The genes are TRBV29-1 and TRBJ2-5; possibly TRBD1 or TRBD2 for D (7 bases each). V was cut by 7 bases and J by 1 base, with 16 bases left in between. Germline CDR1 reads SQVTM; CDR2 reads ANQGSEA. CDR3 length: 14 amino acids. CDR3 amino acids: CSGRSGGGQETQYF. In DNA form, the CDR3 reads TGCAGCGGCCGATCAGGGGGGGGCCAAGAGACCCAGTACTTC. The full variable domain, with the rest looked up from reference TRBV29-1 and TRBJ2-5, is SAVISQKPSRDICQRGTSLTIQCQVDSQVTMMFWYRQQPGQSLTLIATANQGSEATYESGFVIDKFPISRPNLTFSTLTVSNMSPEDSSIYLCSGRSGGGQETQYFGPGTRLLVL.

The rearrangement uses TRBV7-9 and TRBJ1-1, with 7 bases fitting TRBD1. The V segment lost 5 bases and the J segment 0 bases; nucleotides outside the gene matches: 9. Germline lookup yields CDR1 SEHNR and CDR2 FQNEAQ (reference sequence). The CDR3 length is 16 residues. CDR3 bases: TGTGCCAGCAGCCCCCGGACAGGACAGGTGAACACTGAAGCTTTCTTT. This sequence encodes CASSPRTGQVNTEAFF.

There are a few counts of this clonotype. The rearrangement uses TRBV3-1 and TRBJ2-7, with D unresolved. This CDR3 has 12 amino acids. The V gene lost 3 bases and the J gene lost 4 bases, with 7 bases spanning the gap. CDR1 and CDR2 (germline): LGHDT, YNNKEL (reference sequence). The CDR3 nucleotides read TGTGCCAGCAGCCATGGACCTTACGAGCAGTACTTC. It yields the protein CASSHGPYEQYF.

The chain recombines TRBV5-6 with TRBJ2-1; D is perhaps TRBD1 or TRBD2 (6 bases each). The CDR3 totals 15 residues. Per the germline V gene, CDR1 is SGHDT and CDR2 is YYEEEE. V shed 4 bases and J shed 0 bases, with 11 bases lying between them. The CDR3 region is CASSPGADSYNEQFF. CDR3 nucleotide sequence: TGTGCCAGCAGCCCGGGGGCGGACTCCTACAATGAGCAGTTCTTC.

This clonotype was counted many times. This sequence joins TRBV7-2 and TRBJ1-4, with 8 bases lining up with TRBD1. V gave up 3 bases and J gave up 7 bases; unmatched junction bases: 7. The CDR3 totals 15 residues. Germline V gene sequence: CDR1 SGHTA, CDR2 FQGNSA. The CDR3 sequence: CASSLLDRDGEKLFF. CDR3 DNA sequence: TGTGCCAGCAGCTTGTTGGACAGGGATGGTGAAAAACTGTTTTTT.

This clonotype was seen repeatedly, ten times or more. V usage is TRBV4-3 and J usage is TRBJ2-2, with 8 bases identical to TRBD1. The junction had 8 bases not matched to a gene; V was cut back by 1 base and J by 7 bases. This CDR3 has 16 residues. Germline V gene data show CDR1 as LGHNA and CDR2 as YSLEER. The CDR3 sequence: CASSQGTGWRGGELFF. The CDR3 DNA is TGCGCCAGCAGCCAAGGGACAGGGTGGAGGGGCGGGGAGCTGTTTTTT.

The chain is built from TRBV5-6 and TRBJ1-1; D remains ambiguous. This CDR3 has 14 residues. V dropped 4 bases and J dropped 5 bases, with 15 bases sitting between them. Germline V gene lookup returns CDR1 SGHDT and CDR2 YYEEEE. This CDR3 is CASSPSLGWTEAFF. CDR3 nucleotide sequence: TGTGCCAGCAGCCCCTCGTTAGGTTGGACTGAAGCTTTCTTT. Complete variable domain (other parts from reference TRBV5-6 and TRBJ1-1): DAGVTQSPTHLIKTRGQQVTLRCSPKSGHDTVSWYQQALGQGPQFIFQYYEEEERQRGNFPDRFSGHQFPNYSSELNVNALLLGDSALYLCASSPSLGWTEAFFGQGTRLTVV.

The chain is built from TRBV28 and TRBJ1-5, with a possible D match to TRBD1 (5 bases). This CDR3 is 17 amino acids long. The germline V gene encodes CDR1 MDHEN and CDR2 SYDVKM. V shed 8 bases and J shed 0 bases, with 20 bases lying between them. For the CDR3, the DNA is TGTGCCAGCCACCCCCGCAGTAGGGGATATAGCAATCAGCCCCAGCATTTT. Translated: CASHPRSRGYSNQPQHF.

CDR3: CASSFAGRPYEQYF. CDR3 nucleotide sequence: TGTGCCAGCAGCTTCGCGGGACGGCCCTACGAGCAGTACTTC. V and J are TRBV7-2 and TRBJ2-7; tentatively, D is TRBD2 (6 bases). CDR1 SGHTA and CDR2 FQGNSA come from the germline V gene. V was shortened by 3 bases and J by 2 bases, with 11 bases between the two germline ends. The CDR3 runs to 14 residues.

The gene calls are TRBV4-1 and TRBJ2-1, with no clear D. Trimming pared 0 bases from V and 0 bases from J, leaving 18 bases between. Germline loops: CDR1 MGHRA, CDR2 YSYEKL. The CDR3 covers 19 residues. CDR3: CASSQEGLRRLSSYNEQFF. For the CDR3, the DNA is TGCGCCAGCAGCCAAGAAGGCCTAAGGCGTCTTAGCTCCTACAATGAGCAGTTCTTC.

This clonotype has only a few counts. The J gene is TRBJ2-7, the V gene TRBV12-3 or TRBV12-4; D could derive from TRBD1 or TRBD2 (5 bases each). CDR3 length equals 14 residues. The V and J ends lost 6 bases and 0 bases respectively, with 12 bases between them. CDR3 region: CASRPGPSSYEQYF. The CDR3 DNA reads TGTGCCAGCAGACCGGGACCGAGCTCCTACGAGCAGTACTTC.

The chain employs TRBV29-1 and TRBJ2-5, with D possibly TRBD1 on 5 matching bases. From germline, CDR1 is SQVTM and CDR2 ANQGSEA. This CDR3 is built from 12 residues. Between the trimmed V and J ends, which lost 5 bases and 4 bases, there was a span of 11 bases. The CDR3 DNA follows: TGCAGCGTTCAGGGTGGTGGAGAGACCCAGTACTTC. Amino acids: CSVQGGGETQYF.

This clonotype was recorded a few times. The chain combines TRBV12-3 or TRBV12-4 with TRBJ1-5, with a weak D call TRBD1 (5 bases). This CDR3 has 15 amino acids. V lost 10 bases and J lost 5, with 21 bases in between. DNA of the CDR3: TGTGCCACCATTCCATGGAGGGGATCGGATCAGCCCCAGCATTTT. It is translated as CATIPWRGSDQPQHF.

This clonotype was counted only a few times. The chain recombines TRBV6-5 with TRBJ2-4; 14 bases align to TRBD2. This CDR3 has 17 amino acids. Germline V gene lookup returns CDR1 MNHEY and CDR2 SVGAGI. Unmatched junction bases numbered 4, after V lost 6 bases and J lost 0 bases. Here the CDR3 DNA reads TGTGCCAGCAGAGGACTAGCGGGAGGACTAGCCAAAAACATTCAGTACTTC. It translates to CASRGLAGGLAKNIQYF.

This clonotype came up a few times. The V call is TRBV20-1, the J call TRBJ1-5; no definite D call. V gave up 5 bases and J gave up 5 bases, with 7 bases separating them. The CDR3 runs 11 residues. The germline CDR1 and CDR2 sequences are DFQATT and SNEGSKA (reference sequence). DNA for the CDR3: TGCAGTGCTTCAGGCCATCAGCCCCAGCATTTT. Protein product: CSASGHQPQHF.

The chain uses TRBV20-1 and TRBJ2-3; 7 bases are a match to TRBD2. Germline V CDR1 and CDR2: DFQATT, SNEGSKA (reference sequence). The CDR3 sequence is 14 residues long. The junction had 6 bases not matched to a gene; V was cut back by 4 bases and J by 2 bases. The DNA for the CDR3 is TGCAGTGCTAAGGCGGGGGACGCCACAGATACGCAGTATTTT. Translating it yields CSAKAGDATDTQYF.

The V call is TRBV5-1, the J call TRBJ2-7; possibly TRBD2 for D (5 bases). Trimming pared 1 base from V and 0 bases from J, leaving 8 bases between. CDR3 size: 14 residues. The germline gives CDR1 SGHRS, CDR2 YFSETQ. The CDR3, as DNA: TGCGCCAGCAGCTTGAATGACTACTCCTACGAGCAGTACTTC. It codes for CASSLNDYSYEQYF.

Note on this clonotype: This likely comes from a read error, as the CDR3 has no conserved phenylalanine or tryptophan at its end. V gene TRBV5-1 combines with J gene TRBJ1-1; 7 bases map to TRBD1. CDR1 SGHRS and CDR2 YFSETQ come from the germline V gene. This CDR3 is 15 amino acids long. The ends lost 3 bases at V and 4 bases at J; junction bases unmatched: 9. The CDR3 protein is CASSSPRQGGTEAFC. The CDR3 DNA sequence: TGCGCCAGCAGCTCGCCTCGACAGGGAGGCACTGAAGCTTTCTGT.

V usage is TRBV6-5 and J usage is TRBJ1-2; D is uncertain. The V and J ends lost 0 bases and 1 base respectively, with 15 bases between them. Germline CDR1 MNHEY, CDR2 SVGAGI. The CDR3 is 17 residues long. The DNA for the CDR3 is TGTGCCAGCAGTTACTCGCAGAGGGCCGGGTTTAACTATGGCTACACCTTC. Residues: CASSYSQRAGFNYGYTF.

This sequence joins TRBV14 and TRBJ2-5; D is ambiguous. This CDR3 has 13 amino acids. Trimming stripped 4 bases from V and 7 bases from J, with 13 bases between. Germline V CDR1 and CDR2: SGHDN, FVKESK. The CDR3 DNA follows: TGTGCCAGCAGCCCATGGACCTGGGGGACCCAGTACTTC. Residues: CASSPWTWGTQYF.

The chain uses TRBV3-1 and TRBJ2-5, with D maybe TRBD1 (6 bases). With 2 bases removed from V and 0 bases from J, the gap between germline ends came to 19 bases. In germline, CDR1 is LGHDT, CDR2 YNNKEL (reference sequence). The CDR3 contains 18 residues. The CDR3 region is CASSQYLGTLHNQETQYF. The CDR3 DNA is TGTGCCAGCAGCCAATATTTGGGGACACTACACAACCAAGAGACCCAGTACTTC.

This clonotype was detected many times. The DNA for the CDR3 is TGTGCCAGCAGCTTCGGGACTCCTACCTACGAGCAGTACTTC. Amino acids: CASSFGTPTYEQYF. This chain links TRBV7-8 with TRBJ2-7, with D possibly being TRBD2 (6 bases). Germline CDR1 is SGHVS and CDR2 is FQNEAQ. The CDR3 length is 14 residues. V shed 3 bases and J shed 2 bases, with 11 bases lying between them.

V usage is TRBV12-3 or TRBV12-4 and J usage is TRBJ2-1; no clear D. V shed 11 bases and J shed 7 bases, with 15 bases lying between them. The length of the CDR3 is 12 residues. CDR3 nucleotides: TGTGCCGGAGCGCTAAACCTAAATGAGCAGTTCTTC. Encoded protein: CAGALNLNEQFF.

This chain links TRBV4-2 with TRBJ2-7, with 9 bases aligning to TRBD1. Germline CDR1 is LGHNA and CDR2 is YNFKEQ. J lost 6 bases, V lost 1 base, and 1 base had no gene match. The CDR3 spans 13 residues. The CDR3 sequence: CASSQGTGAEQYF. The CDR3 DNA sequence: TGTGCCAGCAGCCAAGGGACAGGGGCCGAGCAGTACTTC.